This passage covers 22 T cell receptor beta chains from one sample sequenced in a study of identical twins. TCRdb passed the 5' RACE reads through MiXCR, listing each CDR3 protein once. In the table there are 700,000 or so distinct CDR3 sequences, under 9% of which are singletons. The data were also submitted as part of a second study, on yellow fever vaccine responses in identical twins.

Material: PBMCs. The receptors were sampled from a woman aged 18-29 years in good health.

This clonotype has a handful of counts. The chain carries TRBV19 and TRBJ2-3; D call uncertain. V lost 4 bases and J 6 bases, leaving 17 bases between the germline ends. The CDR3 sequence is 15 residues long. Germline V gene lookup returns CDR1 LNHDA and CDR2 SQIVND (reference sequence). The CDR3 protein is CASSKSVLGTDTQYF. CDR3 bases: TGTGCCAGTAGTAAGTCTGTTTTAGGAACGGATACGCAGTATTTT.

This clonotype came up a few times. The CDR3 bases are TGTGCCAGCAGCTTAGGATCTCCTGCGGGAGGGTCCTACGAGCAGTACTTC. Protein sequence: CASSLGSPAGGSYEQYF. The V call is TRBV7-9, the J call TRBJ2-7; the match to TRBD2 covers 9 bases. The CDR3 extends over 17 amino acids. The trim removed 1 base at V and 1 base at J, leaving 8 bases unmatched. Germline V gene data show CDR1 as SEHNR and CDR2 as FQNEAQ (reference sequence).

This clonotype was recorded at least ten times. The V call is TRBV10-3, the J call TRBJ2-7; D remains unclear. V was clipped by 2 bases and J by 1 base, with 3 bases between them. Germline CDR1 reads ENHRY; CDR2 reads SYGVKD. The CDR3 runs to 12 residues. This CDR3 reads CAISERSYEQYF. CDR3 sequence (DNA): TGTGCCATCAGTGAGAGGTCCTACGAGCAGTACTTC.

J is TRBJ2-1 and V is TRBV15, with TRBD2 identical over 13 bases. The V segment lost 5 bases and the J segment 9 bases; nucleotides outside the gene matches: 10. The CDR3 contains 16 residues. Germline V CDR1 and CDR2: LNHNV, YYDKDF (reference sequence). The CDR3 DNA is TGTGCCACCAGCCAACTAGCGGGGGGGCAGTATGCTGAGCAGTTCTTC. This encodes CATSQLAGGQYAEQFF.

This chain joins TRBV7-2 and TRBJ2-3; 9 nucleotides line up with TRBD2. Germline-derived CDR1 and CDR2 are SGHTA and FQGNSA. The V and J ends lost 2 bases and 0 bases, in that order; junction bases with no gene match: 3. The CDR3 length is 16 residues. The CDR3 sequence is CASSLLAGLSTDTQYF. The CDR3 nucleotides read TGTGCCAGCAGCTTACTAGCGGGGCTTAGCACAGATACGCAGTATTTT.

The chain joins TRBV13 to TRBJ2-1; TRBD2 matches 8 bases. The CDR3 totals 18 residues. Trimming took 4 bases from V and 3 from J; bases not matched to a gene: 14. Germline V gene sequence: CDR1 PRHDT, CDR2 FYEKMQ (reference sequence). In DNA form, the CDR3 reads TGTGCCAGCAGCTCCCCCCTTGGGAGCGGGAGAATCTACAATGAGCAGTTCTTC. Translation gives CASSSPLGSGRIYNEQFF.

CDR3 nucleotide sequence: TGTGCCAGCAGCCAAGGCGAGACGACCGGATACAATGAGCAGTTCTTC. This translates into CASSQGETTGYNEQFF. The V call is TRBV4-2, the J call TRBJ2-1; D remains unclear. CDR1 and CDR2 from the germline V gene are LGHNA and YNFKEQ. Trimming left V 1 base short and J 4 bases short, with 14 bases between. The CDR3 extends over 16 amino acids.

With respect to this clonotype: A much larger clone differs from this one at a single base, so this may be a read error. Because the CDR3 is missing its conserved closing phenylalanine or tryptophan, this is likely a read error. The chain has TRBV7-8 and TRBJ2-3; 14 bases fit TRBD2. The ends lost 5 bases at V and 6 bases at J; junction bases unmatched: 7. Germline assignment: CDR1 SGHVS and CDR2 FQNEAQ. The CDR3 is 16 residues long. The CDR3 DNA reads TGTGCCAGCAGCAAGGGACTAGCGGGAGAAGTTGATACGCAGTATTCT. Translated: CASSKGLAGEVDTQYS.

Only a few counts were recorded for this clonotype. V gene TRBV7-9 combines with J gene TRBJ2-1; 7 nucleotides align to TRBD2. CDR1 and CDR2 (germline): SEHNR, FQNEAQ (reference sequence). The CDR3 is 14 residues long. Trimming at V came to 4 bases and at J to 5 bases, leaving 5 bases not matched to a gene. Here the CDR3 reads CASSSLAAHNEQFF. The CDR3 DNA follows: TGTGCCAGCAGCTCCCTAGCGGCCCACAATGAGCAGTTCTTC.

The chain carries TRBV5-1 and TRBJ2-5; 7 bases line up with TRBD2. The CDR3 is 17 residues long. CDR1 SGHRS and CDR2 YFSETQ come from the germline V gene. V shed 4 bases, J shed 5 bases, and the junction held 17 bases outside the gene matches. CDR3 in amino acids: CASSPRSGGRPLETQYF. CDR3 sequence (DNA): TGCGCCAGCAGCCCACGTTCAGGCGGGAGACCCCTCGAGACCCAGTACTTC.

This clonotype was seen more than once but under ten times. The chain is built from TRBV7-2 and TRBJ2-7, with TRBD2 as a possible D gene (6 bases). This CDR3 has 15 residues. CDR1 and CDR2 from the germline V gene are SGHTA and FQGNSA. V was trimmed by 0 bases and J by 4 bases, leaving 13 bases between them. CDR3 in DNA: TGTGCCAGCAGCTTAGCTTGGGGGGAGCGGTACGAGCAGTACTTC. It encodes CASSLAWGERYEQYF.

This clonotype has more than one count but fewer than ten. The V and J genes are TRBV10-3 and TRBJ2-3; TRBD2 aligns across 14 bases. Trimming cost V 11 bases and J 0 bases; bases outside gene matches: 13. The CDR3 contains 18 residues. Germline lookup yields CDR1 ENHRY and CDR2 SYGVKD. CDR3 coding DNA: TGTGCCGCCCAATCGACTAGCGGGGGGGACTTAAGCACAGATACGCAGTATTTT. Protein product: CAAQSTSGGDLSTDTQYF.

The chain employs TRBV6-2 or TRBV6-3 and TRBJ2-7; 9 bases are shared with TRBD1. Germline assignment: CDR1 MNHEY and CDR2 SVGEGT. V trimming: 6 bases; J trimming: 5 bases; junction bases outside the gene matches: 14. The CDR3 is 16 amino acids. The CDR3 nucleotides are TGTGCCAGCAGATGGGACAGGGTTTCTGGATCGGACGAGCAGTACTTC. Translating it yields CASRWDRVSGSDEQYF.

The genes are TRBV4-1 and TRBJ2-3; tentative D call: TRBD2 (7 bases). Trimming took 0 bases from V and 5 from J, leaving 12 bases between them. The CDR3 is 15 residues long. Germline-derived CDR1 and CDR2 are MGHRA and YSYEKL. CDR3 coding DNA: TGCGCCAGCAGCCAAGATCGGGGGGCCGAAGATACGCAGTATTTT. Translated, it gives CASSQDRGAEDTQYF.

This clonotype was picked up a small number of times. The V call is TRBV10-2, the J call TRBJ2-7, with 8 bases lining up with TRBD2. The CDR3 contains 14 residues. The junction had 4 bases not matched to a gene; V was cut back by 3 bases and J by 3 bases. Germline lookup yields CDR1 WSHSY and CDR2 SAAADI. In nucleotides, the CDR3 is TGCGCCAGCAGTGACACGGGGGGGGTCTACGAGCAGTACTTC. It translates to CASSDTGGVYEQYF.

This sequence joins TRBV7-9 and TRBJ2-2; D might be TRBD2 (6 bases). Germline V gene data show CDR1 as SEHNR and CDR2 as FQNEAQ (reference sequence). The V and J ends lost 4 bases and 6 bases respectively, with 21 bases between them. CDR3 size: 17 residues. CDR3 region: CASSSPLDGRGAGELFF. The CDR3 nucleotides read TGTGCCAGCAGCTCACCCCTCGACGGGAGAGGGGCCGGGGAGCTGTTTTTT.

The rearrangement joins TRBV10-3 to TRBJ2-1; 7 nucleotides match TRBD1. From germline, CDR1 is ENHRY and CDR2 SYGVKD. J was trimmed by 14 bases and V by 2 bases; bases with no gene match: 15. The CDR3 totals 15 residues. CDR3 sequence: CAISERLTGFPSKFF. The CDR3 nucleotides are TGTGCCATCAGTGAGCGGCTGACAGGGTTTCCGTCTAAGTTCTTC.

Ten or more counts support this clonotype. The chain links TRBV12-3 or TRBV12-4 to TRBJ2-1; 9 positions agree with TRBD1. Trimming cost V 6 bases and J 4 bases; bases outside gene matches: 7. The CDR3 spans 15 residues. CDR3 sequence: CASSQGDRVYNEQFF. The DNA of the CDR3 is TGTGCCAGCAGCCAAGGGGACAGGGTTTACAATGAGCAGTTCTTC.

CDR3 DNA sequence: TGTGCCAGCAGCCCGGGACTAGCGGGGGCTTCCTACAATGAGCAGTTCTTC. Translating it yields CASSPGLAGASYNEQFF. The chain has TRBV3-1 and TRBJ2-1, with 14 nucleotides matching TRBD2. Trimming removed 4 bases from V and 1 base from J; junction bases left unmatched: 3. This CDR3 has 17 residues. The germline V gene has CDR1 LGHDT and CDR2 YNNKEL (reference sequence).

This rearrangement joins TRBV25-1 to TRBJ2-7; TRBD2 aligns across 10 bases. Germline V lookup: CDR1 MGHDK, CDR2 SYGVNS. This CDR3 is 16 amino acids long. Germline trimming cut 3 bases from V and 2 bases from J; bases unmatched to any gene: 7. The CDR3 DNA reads TGTGCCAGCAGTGAGTTTCTAGCGGGAGCTACCTACGAGCAGTACTTC. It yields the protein CASSEFLAGATYEQYF.

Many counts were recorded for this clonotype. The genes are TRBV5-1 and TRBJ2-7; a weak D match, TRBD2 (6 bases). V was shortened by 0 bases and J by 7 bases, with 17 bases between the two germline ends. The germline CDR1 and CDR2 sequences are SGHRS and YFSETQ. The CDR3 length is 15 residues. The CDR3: CASSLARRGLGEQYF. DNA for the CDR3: TGCGCCAGCAGCTTGGCCAGGCGGGGCCTGGGAGAGCAGTACTTC.

CDR3 nucleotide sequence: TGTGCCAGCAGTGAATTGAGCGGAGGCACCCTCAATGAGCAGTTCTTC. Amino acid sequence: CASSELSGGTLNEQFF. The V call is TRBV25-1, the J call TRBJ2-1; a weak D match, TRBD2 (5 bases). Germline loops: CDR1 MGHDK, CDR2 SYGVNS. CDR3 size: 16 residues. The V end lost 1 base, the J end lost 6 bases, and 16 bases lay between the germline ends.